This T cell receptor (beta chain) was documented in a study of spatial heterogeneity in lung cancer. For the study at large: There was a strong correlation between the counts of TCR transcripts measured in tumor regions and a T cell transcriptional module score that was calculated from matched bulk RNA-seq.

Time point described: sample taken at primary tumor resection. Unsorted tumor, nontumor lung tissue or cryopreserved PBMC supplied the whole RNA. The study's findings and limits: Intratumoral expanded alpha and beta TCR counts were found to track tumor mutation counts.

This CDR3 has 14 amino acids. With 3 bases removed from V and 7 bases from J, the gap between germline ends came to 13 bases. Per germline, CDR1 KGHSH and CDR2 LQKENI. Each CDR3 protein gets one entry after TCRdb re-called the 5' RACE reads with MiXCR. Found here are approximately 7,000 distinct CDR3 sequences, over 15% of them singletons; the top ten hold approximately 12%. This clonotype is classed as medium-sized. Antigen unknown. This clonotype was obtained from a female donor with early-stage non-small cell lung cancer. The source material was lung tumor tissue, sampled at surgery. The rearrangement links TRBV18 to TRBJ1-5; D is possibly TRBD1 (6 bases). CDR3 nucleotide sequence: TGTGCCAGCTCACCCACAGGGTTCAACCAGCCCCAGCATTTT. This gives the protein CASSPTGFNQPQHF.